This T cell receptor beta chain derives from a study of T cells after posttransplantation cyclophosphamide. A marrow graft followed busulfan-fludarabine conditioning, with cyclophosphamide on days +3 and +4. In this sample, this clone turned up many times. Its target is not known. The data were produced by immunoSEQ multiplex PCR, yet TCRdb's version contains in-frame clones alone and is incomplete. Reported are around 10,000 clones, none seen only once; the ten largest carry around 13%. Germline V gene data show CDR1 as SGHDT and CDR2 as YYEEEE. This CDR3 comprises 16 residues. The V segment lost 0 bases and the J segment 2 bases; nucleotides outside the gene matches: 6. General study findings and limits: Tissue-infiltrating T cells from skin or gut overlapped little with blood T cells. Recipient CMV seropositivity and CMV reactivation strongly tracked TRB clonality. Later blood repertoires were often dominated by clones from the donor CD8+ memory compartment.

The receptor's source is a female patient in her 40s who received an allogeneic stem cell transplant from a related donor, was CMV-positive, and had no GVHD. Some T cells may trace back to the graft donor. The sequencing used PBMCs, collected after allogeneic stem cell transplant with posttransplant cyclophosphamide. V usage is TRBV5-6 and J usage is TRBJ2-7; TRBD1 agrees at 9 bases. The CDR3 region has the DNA TGTGCCAGCAGCTTGGGTCTTGGACAGGGGACCTACGAGCAGTACTTC. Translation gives CASSLGLGQGTYEQYF.